Reported below is one TCR beta chain. Its cognate antigen is unknown. Trimming pared 5 bases from V and 4 bases from J, leaving 13 bases between. Germline assignment: CDR1 MDHEN and CDR2 SYDVKM. The CDR3 contains 14 residues. This sample is part of a study of long-term antiretroviral therapy in people with HIV. The study's findings and limits: The study collected no data on ART adherence, viral resistance or therapy changes. Blood dating 2004 to 2017 may reflect older ART regimens.

Survey-level resolution applied to immunoSEQ assay v3.0. Data came from immunoSEQ multiplex PCR; TCRdb stores just in-frame clones and leaves some out. The sample has 26,000 or so clones, over 80% seen once. The gene calls are TRBV28 and TRBJ2-3, with D perhaps TRBD1 or TRBD2 (5 bases each). The source of this sequence is a man between 18 and 35 years old with HIV. Here the sequenced sample was unsorted PBMCs, taken 0.8 years before starting antiretroviral therapy. The CDR3 region is CASSLPGSADTQYF. CDR3 sequence (DNA): TGTGCCAGCAGTCTCCCAGGGAGTGCAGATACGCAGTATTTT.